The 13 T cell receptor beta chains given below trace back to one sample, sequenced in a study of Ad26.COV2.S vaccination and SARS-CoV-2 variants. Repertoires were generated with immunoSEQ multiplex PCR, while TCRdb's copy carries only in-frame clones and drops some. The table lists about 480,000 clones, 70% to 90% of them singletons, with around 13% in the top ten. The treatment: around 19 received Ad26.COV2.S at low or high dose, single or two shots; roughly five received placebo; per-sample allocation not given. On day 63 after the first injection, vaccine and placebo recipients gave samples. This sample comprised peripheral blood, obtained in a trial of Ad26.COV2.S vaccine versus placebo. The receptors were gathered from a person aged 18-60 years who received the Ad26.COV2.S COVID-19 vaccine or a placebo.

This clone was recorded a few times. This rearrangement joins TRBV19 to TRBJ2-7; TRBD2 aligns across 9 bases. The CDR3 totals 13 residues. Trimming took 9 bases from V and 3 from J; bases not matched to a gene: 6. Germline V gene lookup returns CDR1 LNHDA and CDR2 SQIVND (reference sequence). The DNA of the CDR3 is TGTGCCAGCGCGGCGGGGGGGGGCTACGAGCAGTACTTC. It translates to CASAAGGGYEQYF.

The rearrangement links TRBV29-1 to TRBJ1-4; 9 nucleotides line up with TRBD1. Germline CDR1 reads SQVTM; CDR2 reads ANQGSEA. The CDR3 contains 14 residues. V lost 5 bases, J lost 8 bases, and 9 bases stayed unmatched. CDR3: CSVRYMTGGEKLFF. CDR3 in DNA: TGCAGCGTTCGGTATATGACAGGGGGGGAAAAACTGTTTTTT.

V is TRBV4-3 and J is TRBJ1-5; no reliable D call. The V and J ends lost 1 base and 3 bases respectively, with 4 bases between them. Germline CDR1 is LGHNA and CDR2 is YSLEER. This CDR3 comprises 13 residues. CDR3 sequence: CASSQGNNQPQHF. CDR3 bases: TGCGCCAGCAGCCAAGGGAACAATCAGCCCCAGCATTTT.

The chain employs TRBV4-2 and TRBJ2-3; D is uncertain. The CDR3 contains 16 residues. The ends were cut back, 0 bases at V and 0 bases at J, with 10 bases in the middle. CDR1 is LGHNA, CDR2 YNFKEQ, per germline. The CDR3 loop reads CASSQDGGRSTDTQYF. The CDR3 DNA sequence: TGTGCCAGCAGCCAAGATGGCGGAAGGAGCACAGATACGCAGTATTTT.

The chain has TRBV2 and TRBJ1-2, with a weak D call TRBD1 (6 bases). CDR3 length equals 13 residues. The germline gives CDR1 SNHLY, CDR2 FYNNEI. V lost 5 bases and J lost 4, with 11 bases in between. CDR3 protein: CASSRTASYGYTF. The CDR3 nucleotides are TGTGCCAGCAGTAGGACAGCCTCCTATGGCTACACCTTC.

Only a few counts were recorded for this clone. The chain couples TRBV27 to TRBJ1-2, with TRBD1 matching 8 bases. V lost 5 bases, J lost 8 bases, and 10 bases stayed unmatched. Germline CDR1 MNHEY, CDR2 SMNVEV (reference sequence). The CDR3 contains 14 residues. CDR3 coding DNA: TGTGCCAGCAGTGCAACGACAGGGGCACTCGGCTACACCTTC. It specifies CASSATTGALGYTF.

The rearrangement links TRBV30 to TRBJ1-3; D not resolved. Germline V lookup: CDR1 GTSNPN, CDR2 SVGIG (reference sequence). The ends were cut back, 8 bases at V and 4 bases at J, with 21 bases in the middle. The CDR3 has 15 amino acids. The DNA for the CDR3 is TGTGCCCTTCAGGACGGTGGGGTTTGGGGAAACACCATATATTTT. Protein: CALQDGGVWGNTIYF.

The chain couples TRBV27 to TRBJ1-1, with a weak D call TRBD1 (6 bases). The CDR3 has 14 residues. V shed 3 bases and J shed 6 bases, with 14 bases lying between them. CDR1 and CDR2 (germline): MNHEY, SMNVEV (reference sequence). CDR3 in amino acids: CASSLKLGASEAFF. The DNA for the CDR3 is TGTGCCAGCAGTTTGAAGCTGGGGGCTTCTGAAGCTTTCTTT.

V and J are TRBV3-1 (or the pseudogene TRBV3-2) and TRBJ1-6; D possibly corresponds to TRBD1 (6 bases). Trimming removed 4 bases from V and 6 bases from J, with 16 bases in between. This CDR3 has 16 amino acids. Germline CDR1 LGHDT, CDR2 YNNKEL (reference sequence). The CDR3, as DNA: TGTGCCAGCAGCCCACCAGGGACAAGACTTAATTCACCCCTCCACTTT. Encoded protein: CASSPPGTRLNSPLHF.

The CDR3 reads CASSLDRVNYGYTF. CDR3 nucleotide sequence: TGTGCCAGCAGTCTGGACAGGGTAAACTATGGCTACACCTTC. The genes are TRBV2 and TRBJ1-2; 8 positions agree with TRBD1. This CDR3 region has 14 residues. V shed 5 bases, J shed 2 bases, and the junction held 4 bases outside the gene matches. Per the germline V gene, CDR1 is SNHLY and CDR2 is FYNNEI.

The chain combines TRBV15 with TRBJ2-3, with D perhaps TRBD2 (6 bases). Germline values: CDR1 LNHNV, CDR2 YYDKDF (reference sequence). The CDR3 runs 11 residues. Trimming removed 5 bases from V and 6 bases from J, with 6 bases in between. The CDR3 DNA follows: TGTGCCACCAGCGGGGGGGATACGCAGTATTTT. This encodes CATSGGDTQYF.

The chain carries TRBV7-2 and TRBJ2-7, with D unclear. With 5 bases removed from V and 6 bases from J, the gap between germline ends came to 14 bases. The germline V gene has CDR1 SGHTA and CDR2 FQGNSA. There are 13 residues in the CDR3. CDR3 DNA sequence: TGTGCCAGCAGCCCTATATACCCTCCCGAGCAGTACTTC. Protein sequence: CASSPIYPPEQYF. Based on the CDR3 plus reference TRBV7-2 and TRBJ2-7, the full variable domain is GAGVSQSPSNKVTEKGKDVELRCDPISGHTALYWYRQSLGQGLEFLIYFQGNSAPDKSGLPSDRFSAERTGGSVSTLTIQRTQQEDSAVYLCASSPIYPPEQYFGPGTRLTVT.

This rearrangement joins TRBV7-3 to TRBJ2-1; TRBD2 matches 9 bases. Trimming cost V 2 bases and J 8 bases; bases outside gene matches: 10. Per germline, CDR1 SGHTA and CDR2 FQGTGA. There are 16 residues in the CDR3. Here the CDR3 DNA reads TGTGCCAGCAGCTTAGCAGGCGGGAGGGGTTTGGATGAGCAGTTCTTC. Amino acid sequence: CASSLAGGRGLDEQFF.